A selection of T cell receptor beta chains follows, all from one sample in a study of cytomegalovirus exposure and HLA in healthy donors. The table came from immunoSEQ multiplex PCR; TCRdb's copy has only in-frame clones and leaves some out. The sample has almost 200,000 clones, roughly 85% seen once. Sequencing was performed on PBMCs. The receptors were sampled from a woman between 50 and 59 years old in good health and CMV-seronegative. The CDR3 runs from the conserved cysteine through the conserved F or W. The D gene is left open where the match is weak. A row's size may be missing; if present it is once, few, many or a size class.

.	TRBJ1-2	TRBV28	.	TGTGCCAGCAGTTTGGTTGGTACAGGTTGGAGCTACACCTTC	CASSLVGTGWSYTF
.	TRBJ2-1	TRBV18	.	TGTGCCAGCTCACCACCGTCCAGGGGTCCCCGAGGTGAGCAGTTCTTC	CASSPPSRGPRGEQFF
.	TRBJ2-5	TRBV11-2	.	TGTGCCAGCAGCCCTAGTCAGGGTTCGAAGACCCAGTACTTC	CASSPSQGSKTQYF
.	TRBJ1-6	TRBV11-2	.	TGTGCCAGCAGCTTAGTTACGCAGGGGAGTTCACCCCTCCACTTT	CASSLVTQGSSPLHF
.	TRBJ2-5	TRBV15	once	TGTGCCACCAGCAGAGACAGGGGGGAAGAGACCCAGTACTTC	CATSRDRGEETQYF
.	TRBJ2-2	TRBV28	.	TGTGCCAGCAGTTCGTCCGGACTAATCCGGGGGGAGCTGTTTTTT	CASSSSGLIRGELFF
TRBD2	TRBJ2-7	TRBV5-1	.	TGCGCCAGCAGTTATGACGGGACTAGCGGGAGACATCCCGAGCAGTACTTC	CASSYDGTSGRHPEQYF
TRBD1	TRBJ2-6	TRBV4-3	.	TGCGCCAGCAGTCGGGACAGGGGGTTTTCTGGGGCCAACGTCCTGACTTTC	CASSRDRGFSGANVLTF
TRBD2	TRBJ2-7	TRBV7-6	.	TGTGCCAGCAGCTGGCTAGCGGGACCCGAGCAGTACTTC	CASSWLAGPEQYF
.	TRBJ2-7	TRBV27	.	TGTGCCAGCAGTCCCACGAGAGGGTTAGGCGAGCAGTACTTC	CASSPTRGLGEQYF
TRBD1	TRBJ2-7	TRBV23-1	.	TGCGCCAGCAGTGGCCGGGACAGGGGACTACATTCCTACGAGCAGTACTTC	CASSGRDRGLHSYEQYF
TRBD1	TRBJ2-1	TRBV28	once	TGTGCCAGCAGTCCGGACAGGGAAAAATACAATGAGCAGTTCTTC	CASSPDREKYNEQFF
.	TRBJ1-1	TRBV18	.	TGTGCCAGCTCACCTCTGGGGGCAGGGAAAAGAGGGAACACTGAAGCTTTCTTT	CASSPLGAGKRGNTEAFF
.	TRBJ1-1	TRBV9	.	TGTGCCAGCAGCCCCACTATGAACACTGAAGCTTTCTTT	CASSPTMNTEAFF
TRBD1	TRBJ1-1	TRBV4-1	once	TGCGCCAGCAGCCAACCCAAACAGGGGATCACCGCTGAAGCTTTCTTT	CASSQPKQGITAEAFF
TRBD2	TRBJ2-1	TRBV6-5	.	TGTGCCAGCAGCCCGACTAGCGGGAGTAATGAGCAGTTCTTC	CASSPTSGSNEQFF
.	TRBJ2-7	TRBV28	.	TGTGCCAGTACTTCGAACTACGAGCAGTACTTC	CASTSNYEQYF
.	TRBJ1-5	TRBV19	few	TGTGCCCAGAGGCCAGGGATTAGCAATCAGCCCCAGCATTTT	CAQRPGISNQPQHF
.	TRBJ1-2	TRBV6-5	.	TGTGCCAGCACCGAAAGGGTAGGGGATGGCTACACCTTC	CASTERVGDGYTF
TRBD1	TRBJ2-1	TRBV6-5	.	TGTGCCAGCAGTTCAGACAGGGGGCGTAACAATGAGCAGTTCTTC	CASSSDRGRNNEQFF
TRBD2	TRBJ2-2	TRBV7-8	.	TGTGCCAGCAGCCCCCGACTAGCGGCGAGGTCCGGGGAGCTGTTTTTT	CASSPRLAARSGELFF
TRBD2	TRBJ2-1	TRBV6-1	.	TGTGCCAGCAGTGTCCAAGCGGGAGTGAGGAATGAGCAGTTCTTC	CASSVQAGVRNEQFF
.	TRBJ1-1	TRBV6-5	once	TGTGCCAGCGGTACACGTGAAGCTTTCTTT	CASGTREAFF
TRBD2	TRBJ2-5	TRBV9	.	TGTGCCAGCAGCTCCCGAGGGGAGGGAATTGGGACCCAGTACTTC	CASSSRGEGIGTQYF
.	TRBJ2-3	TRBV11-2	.	TGTGCCAGCATCGGGGAGACAGATACGCAGTATTTT	CASIGETDTQYF
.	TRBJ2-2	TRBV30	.	TGTGCCTGGAGTGTACACGGGTCCGGGGAGCTGTTTTTT	CAWSVHGSGELFF
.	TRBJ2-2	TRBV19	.	TGTGCCAGTAGTATAGATAGCCTGTCCACCGGGGAGCTGTTTTTT	CASSIDSLSTGELFF
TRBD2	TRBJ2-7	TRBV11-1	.	TGTGCCAGCAGCTTACCCCGGACTAGCGGGAGGCAATACGAGCAGTACTTC	CASSLPRTSGRQYEQYF
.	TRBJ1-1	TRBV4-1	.	TGCGCCAGCAGCCCGGGCTCCAGGAGGGACACTGAAGCTTTCTTT	CASSPGSRRDTEAFF
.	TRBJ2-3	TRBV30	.	TGTGCCTGGAGTGTACGGCGGACAGATACGCAGTATTTT	CAWSVRRTDTQYF
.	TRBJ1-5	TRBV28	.	TGTGCCAGCAGGCGGGGGGGGGTTGTACAGCCCCAGCATTTT	CASRRGGVVQPQHF
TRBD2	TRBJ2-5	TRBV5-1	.	TGCGCCAGCAGCTTACTAGCGGGAGGGCCGCAAGAGACCCAGTACTTC	CASSLLAGGPQETQYF
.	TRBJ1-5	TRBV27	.	TGTGCCAGCAGTTTTAGGGGGGGCGATCAGCCCCAGCATTTT	CASSFRGGDQPQHF
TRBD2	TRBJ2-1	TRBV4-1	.	TGCGCCAGCAGCCAAGATGAAGGGACTAGCGGGAGGAAGAATGAGCAGTTCTTC	CASSQDEGTSGRKNEQFF
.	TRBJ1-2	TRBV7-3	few	TGTGCCAGCAGCCTGGACTCGTCGGGCAGCCTAGGAGGCTACACCTTC	CASSLDSSGSLGGYTF
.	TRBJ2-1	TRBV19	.	TGTGCCAGTACCCCTACGGATCGGGGTTCCTACAATGAGCAGTTCTTC	CASTPTDRGSYNEQFF
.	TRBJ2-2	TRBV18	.	TGTGCCAGCTCACCCGGACAGACGAACACCGGGGAGCTGTTTTTT	CASSPGQTNTGELFF
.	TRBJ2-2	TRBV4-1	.	TGCGCCAGCAGCCACCTGGGTAGCGATAACACCGGGGAGCTGTTTTTT	CASSHLGSDNTGELFF
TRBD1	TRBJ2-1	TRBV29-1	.	TGCAGCGCCGGACAGGGGGTCGATGAGCAGTTCTTC	CSAGQGVDEQFF
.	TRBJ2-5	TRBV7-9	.	TGTGCCAGCAGCTTAGGGGCCTTGGGGACCCAGTACTTC	CASSLGALGTQYF
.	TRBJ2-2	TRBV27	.	TGTGCCAGCAGGCCACTACCGCCGAACACCGGGGAGCTGTTTTTT	CASRPLPPNTGELFF
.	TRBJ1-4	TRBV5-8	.	TGTGCCAGCAGCTTGGGTTACGGGATGAGTGAAAAACTGTTTTTT	CASSLGYGMSEKLFF